This record covers a single T cell receptor beta chain. Profiling relied on immunoSEQ multiplex PCR, and the TCRdb table lists in-frame clones only, not all of them. The sample holds some 25,000 clones, 84% seen once. Germline-derived CDR1 and CDR2 are SGHNT and YYREEE (reference sequence). J gave up 8 bases and V 2 bases, and 11 bases lay outside the gene matches. This CDR3 contains 17 residues. These data belong to a study of PD-L1 blockade in urothelial cancer. The sequence was obtained from a man in his 70s with urothelial cancer. Material: PBMCs, obtained around atezolizumab (anti-PD-L1) treatment. V usage is TRBV5-4 and J usage is TRBJ2-1; 12 bases are shared with TRBD2. The chain's CDR3 is CASSFRLAGEHLDEQFF. CDR3 coding DNA: TGTGCCAGCAGCTTTAGACTAGCGGGAGAACATCTCGATGAGCAGTTCTTC.